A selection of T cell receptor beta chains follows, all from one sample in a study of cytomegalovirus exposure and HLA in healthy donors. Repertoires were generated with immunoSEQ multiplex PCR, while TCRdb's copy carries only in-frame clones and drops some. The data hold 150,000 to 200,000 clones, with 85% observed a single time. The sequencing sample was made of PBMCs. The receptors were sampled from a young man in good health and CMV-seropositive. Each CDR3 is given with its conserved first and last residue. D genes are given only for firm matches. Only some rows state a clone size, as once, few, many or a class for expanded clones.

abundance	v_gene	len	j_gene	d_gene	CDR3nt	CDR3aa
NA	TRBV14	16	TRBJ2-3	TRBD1	TGTGCCAGCAGCCAAGACTGGGGACAGGGCACAGATACGCAGTATTTT	CASSQDWGQGTDTQYF
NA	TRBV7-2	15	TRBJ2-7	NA	TGTGCCAGCAGCTTATTGGGACTGAGCTCCTACGAGCAGTACTTC	CASSLLGLSSYEQYF
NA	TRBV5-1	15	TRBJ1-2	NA	TGCGCCAGCAGCCGCCGGAGGGACGCTAACTATGGCTACACCTTC	CASSRRRDANYGYTF
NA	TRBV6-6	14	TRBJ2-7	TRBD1	TGTGCCAGCAGGCCCCCGGGACAGGGCTACGAGCAGTACTTC	CASRPPGQGYEQYF
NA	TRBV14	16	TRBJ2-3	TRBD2	TGTGCCAGCAGCCAAGACGCTAGCGGGGTGAGGAATACGCAGTATTTT	CASSQDASGVRNTQYF
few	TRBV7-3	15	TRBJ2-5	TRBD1	TGTGCCAGCAGCTCACAGGGGGCAGGGCTGGAGACCCAGTACTTC	CASSSQGAGLETQYF
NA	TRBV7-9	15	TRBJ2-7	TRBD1	TGTGCCAGCAGCACTCGGGACAGTGAATCCTACGAGCAGTACTTC	CASSTRDSESYEQYF
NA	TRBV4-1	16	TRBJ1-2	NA	TGCGCCAGCAGCCAAGTAACCAGGGGTTTGGGCTATGGCTACACCTTC	CASSQVTRGLGYGYTF
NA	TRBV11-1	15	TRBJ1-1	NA	TGTGCCAGCAGCTTAAGGGGGGGCGCCCGCACTGAAGCTTTCTTT	CASSLRGGARTEAFF
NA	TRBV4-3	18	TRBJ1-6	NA	TGCGCCAGCAGCCAAGAAATTCCGACAGGACGAGAGAATTCACCCCTCCACTTT	CASSQEIPTGRENSPLHF
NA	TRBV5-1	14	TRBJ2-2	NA	TGCGCCAGCAGCCCCCTAGTGGTAGGAGGGGAGCTGTTTTTT	CASSPLVVGGELFF
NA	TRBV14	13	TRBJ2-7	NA	TGTGCCAGCAGCCAAGTACAGGGTGTAGGGCAGTACTTC	CASSQVQGVGQYF
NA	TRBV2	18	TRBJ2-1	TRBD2	TGTGCCAGCACCCAATGGGCTAGCGGGGGACTCTCCTACAATGAGCAGTTCTTC	CASTQWASGGLSYNEQFF
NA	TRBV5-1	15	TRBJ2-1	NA	TGCGCCAGCACCGTTGGAGGGAACTCCTACAATGAGCAGTTCTTC	CASTVGGNSYNEQFF
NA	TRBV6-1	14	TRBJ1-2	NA	TGTGCCAGCAGTGAAGGGGGGGGGTTCTATGGCTACACCTTC	CASSEGGGFYGYTF
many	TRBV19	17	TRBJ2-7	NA	TGTGCCAGTAGTATAGATCACAGGGCCCTGAGCTCCTACGAGCAGTACTTC	CASSIDHRALSSYEQYF
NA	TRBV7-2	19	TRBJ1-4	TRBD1	TGTGCCAGCAGATCGGGACAGGAACCCCCTACCCCAACTAATGAAAAACTGTTTTTT	CASRSGQEPPTPTNEKLFF
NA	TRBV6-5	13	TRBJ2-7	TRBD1	TGTGCCAGCAAGAGGGACAGTTCCTACGAGCAGTACTTC	CASKRDSSYEQYF
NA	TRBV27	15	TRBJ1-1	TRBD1	TGTGCCAGCAGCCCTCTCGGACAGGGCGACACTGAAGCTTTCTTT	CASSPLGQGDTEAFF
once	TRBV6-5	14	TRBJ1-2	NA	TGTGCCAGCAGTTACTCGATAGGAAGCAGGGGCTACACCTTC	CASSYSIGSRGYTF